This T cell receptor (beta chain) was sequenced during a study of CD8 T cells in Susac syndrome. The CDR3 runs to 15 residues. Germline loops: CDR1 SGDLS, CDR2 YYNGEE. Germline trimming cut 0 bases from V and 8 bases from J; bases unmatched to any gene: 4. The RNA input was 0.5 to 1 ug, and it was reverse transcribed with random hexamers. From the immunoSEQ multiplex PCR reads, TCRdb called clonotypes with MiXCR, one entry per CDR3 protein. The sample lists almost 450,000 distinct CDR3 sequences; roughly 85% were seen once. TEMRA cells were FACS-enriched and CD8+ and CD4+ T cells negatively isolated. The chain carries TRBV9 and TRBJ2-1, with 11 bases matching TRBD2. The TCR comes from a human donor with multiple sclerosis. Sequenced input: CD8+ T cells from PBMCs. CDR3 in DNA: TGTGCCAGCAGCGTAGACACTAGCGGGGGCTATGAGCAGTTCTTC. The encoded protein is CASSVDTSGGYEQFF. The full variable domain, with the rest looked up from reference TRBV9 and TRBJ2-1, is DSGVTQTPKHLITATGQRVTLRCSPRSGDLSVYWYQQSLDQGLQFLIQYYNGEERAKGNILERFSAQQFPDLHSELNLSSLELGDSALYFCASSVDTSGGYEQFFGPGTRLTVL.